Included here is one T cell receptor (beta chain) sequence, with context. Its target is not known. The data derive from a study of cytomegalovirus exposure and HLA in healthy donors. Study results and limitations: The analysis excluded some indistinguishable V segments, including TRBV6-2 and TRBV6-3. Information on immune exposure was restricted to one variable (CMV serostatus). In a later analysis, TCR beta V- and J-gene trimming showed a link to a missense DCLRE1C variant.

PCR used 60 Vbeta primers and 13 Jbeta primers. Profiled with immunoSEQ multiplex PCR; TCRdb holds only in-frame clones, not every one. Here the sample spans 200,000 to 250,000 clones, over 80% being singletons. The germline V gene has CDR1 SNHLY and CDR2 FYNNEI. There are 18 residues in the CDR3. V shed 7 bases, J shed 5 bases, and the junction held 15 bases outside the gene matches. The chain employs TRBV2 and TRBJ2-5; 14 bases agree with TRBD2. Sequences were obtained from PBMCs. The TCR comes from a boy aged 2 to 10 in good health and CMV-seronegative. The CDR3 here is CASTEDRLAGGARETQYF. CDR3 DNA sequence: TGTGCCAGCACGGAAGACCGACTAGCGGGGGGGGCGAGGGAGACCCAGTACTTC. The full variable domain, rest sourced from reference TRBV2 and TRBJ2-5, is EPEVTQTPSHQVTQMGQEVILRCVPISNHLYFYWYRQILGQKVEFLVSFYNNEISEKSEIFDDQFSVERPDGSNFTLKIRSTKLEDSAMYFCASTEDRLAGGARETQYFGPGTRLLVL.